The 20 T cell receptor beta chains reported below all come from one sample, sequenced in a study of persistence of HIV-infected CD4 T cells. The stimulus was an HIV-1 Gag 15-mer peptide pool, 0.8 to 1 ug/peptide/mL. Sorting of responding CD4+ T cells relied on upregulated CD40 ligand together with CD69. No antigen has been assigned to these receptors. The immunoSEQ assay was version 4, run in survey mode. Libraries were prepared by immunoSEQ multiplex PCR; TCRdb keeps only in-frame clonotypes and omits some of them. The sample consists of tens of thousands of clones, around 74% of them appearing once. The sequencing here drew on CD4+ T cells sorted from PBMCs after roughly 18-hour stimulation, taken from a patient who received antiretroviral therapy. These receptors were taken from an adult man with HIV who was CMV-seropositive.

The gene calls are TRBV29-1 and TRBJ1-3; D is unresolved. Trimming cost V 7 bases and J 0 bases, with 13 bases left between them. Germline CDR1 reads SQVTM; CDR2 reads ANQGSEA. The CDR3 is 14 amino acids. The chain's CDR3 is CSALPPDSGNTIYF. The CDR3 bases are TGCAGCGCCCTCCCCCCGGACTCTGGAAACACCATATATTTT. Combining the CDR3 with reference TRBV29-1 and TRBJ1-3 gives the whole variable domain SAVISQKPSRDICQRGTSLTIQCQVDSQVTMMFWYRQQPGQSLTLIATANQGSEATYESGFVIDKFPISRPNLTFSTLTVSNMSPEDSSIYLCSALPPDSGNTIYFGEGSWLTVV.

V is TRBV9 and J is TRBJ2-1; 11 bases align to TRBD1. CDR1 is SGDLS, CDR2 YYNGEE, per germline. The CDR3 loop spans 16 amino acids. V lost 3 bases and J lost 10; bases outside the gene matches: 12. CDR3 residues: CASSDGQGATGREQFF. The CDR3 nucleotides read TGTGCCAGCAGCGACGGACAGGGGGCGACGGGAAGGGAGCAGTTCTTC.

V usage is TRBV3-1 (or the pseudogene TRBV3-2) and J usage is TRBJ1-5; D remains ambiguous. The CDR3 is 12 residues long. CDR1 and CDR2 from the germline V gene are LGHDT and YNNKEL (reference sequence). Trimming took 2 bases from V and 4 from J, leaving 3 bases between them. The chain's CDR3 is CASSQLNQPQHF. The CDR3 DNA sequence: TGTGCCAGCAGCCAACTAAATCAGCCCCAGCATTTT.

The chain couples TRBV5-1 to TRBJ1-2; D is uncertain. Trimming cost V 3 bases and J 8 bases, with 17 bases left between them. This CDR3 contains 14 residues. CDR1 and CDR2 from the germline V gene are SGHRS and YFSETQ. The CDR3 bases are TGCGCCAGCAGCTCTGGAGACACAAAGGCAGGCTACACCTTC. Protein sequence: CASSSGDTKAGYTF.

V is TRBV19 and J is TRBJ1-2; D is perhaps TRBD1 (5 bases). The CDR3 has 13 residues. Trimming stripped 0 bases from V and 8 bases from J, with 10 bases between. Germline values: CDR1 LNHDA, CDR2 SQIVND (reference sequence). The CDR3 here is CASSIDAGVGYTF. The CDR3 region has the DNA TGTGCCAGTAGTATAGATGCGGGGGTCGGCTACACCTTC.

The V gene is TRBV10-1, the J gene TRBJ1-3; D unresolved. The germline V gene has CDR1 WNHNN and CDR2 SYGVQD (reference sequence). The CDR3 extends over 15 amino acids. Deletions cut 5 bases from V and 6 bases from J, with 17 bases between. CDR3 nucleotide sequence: TGCGCCAGCAGTAGGTCCGGCGGTCTGGAAAACACCATATATTTT. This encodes CASSRSGGLENTIYF.

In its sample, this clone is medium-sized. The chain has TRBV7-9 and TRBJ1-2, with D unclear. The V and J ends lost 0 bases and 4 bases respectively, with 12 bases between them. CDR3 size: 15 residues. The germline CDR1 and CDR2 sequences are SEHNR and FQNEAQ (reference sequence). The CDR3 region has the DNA TGTGCCAGCAGCTTAGCCGGGTCGAGCAGCTATGGCTACACCTTC. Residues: CASSLAGSSSYGYTF.

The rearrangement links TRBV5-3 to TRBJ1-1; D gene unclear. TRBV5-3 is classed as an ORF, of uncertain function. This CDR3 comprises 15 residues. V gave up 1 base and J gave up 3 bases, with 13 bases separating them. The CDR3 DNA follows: TGTGCCAGAAGCTTGATTAGGGTAGAATACACTGAAGCTTTCTTT. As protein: CARSLIRVEYTEAFF.

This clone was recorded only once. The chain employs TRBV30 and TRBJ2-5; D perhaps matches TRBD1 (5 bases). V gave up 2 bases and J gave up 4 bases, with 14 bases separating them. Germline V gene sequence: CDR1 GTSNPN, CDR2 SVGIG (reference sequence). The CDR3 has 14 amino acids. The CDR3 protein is CAWSRDGARETQYF. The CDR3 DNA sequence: TGTGCCTGGAGTAGGGATGGGGCTAGAGAGACCCAGTACTTC. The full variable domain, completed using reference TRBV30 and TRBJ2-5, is SQTIHQWPATLVQPVGSPLSLECTVEGTSNPNLYWYRQAAGRGLQLLFYSVGIGQISSEVPQNLSASRPQDRQFILSSKKLLLSDSGFYLCAWSRDGARETQYFGPGTRLLVL.

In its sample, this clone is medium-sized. The DNA for the CDR3 is TGTGCCAGCAGCTTGGAACTCCTCGATTCACCCCTCCACTTT. The encoded protein is CASSLELLDSPLHF. V usage is TRBV5-4 and J usage is TRBJ1-6; no clear D. Per the germline V gene, CDR1 is SGHNT and CDR2 is YYREEE (reference sequence). This CDR3 spans 14 amino acids. V lost 0 bases and J lost 8, with 9 bases in between. The variable domain in full, completed from reference TRBV5-4 and TRBJ1-6, reads ETGVTQSPTHLIKTRGQQVTLRCSSQSGHNTVSWYQQALGQGPQFIFQYYREEENGRGNFPPRFSGLQFPNYSSELNVNALELDDSALYLCASSLELLDSPLHFGNGTRLTVT.

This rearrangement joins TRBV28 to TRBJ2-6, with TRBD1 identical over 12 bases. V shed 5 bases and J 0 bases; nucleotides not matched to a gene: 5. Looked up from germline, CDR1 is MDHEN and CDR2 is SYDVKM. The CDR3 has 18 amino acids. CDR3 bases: TGTGCCAGCAGTCGGGGGACAGGGGGCCTCTCTGGGGCCAACGTCCTGACTTTC. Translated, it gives CASSRGTGGLSGANVLTF.

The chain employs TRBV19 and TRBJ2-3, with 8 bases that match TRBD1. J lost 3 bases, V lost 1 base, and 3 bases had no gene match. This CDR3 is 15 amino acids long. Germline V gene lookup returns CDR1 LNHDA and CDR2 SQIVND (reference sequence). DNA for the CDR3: TGTGCCAGTAGTATAGTGACAGGGGCAACAGATACGCAGTATTTT. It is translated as CASSIVTGATDTQYF.

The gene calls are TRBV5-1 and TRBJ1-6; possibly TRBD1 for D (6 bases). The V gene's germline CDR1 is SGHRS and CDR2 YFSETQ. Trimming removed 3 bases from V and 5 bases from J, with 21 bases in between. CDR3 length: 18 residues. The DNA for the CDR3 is TGCGCCAGCAGCTCAGGGTCCGGCACAGGGCCTAATAATTCACCCCTCCACTTT. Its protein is CASSSGSGTGPNNSPLHF.

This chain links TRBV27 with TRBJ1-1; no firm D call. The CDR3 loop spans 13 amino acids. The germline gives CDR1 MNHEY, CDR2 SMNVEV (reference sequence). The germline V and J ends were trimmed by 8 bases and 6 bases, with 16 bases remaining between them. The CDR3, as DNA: TGTGCCAGCCGAGGGTTGGAGAGTGCTGAAGCTTTCTTT. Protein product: CASRGLESAEAFF.

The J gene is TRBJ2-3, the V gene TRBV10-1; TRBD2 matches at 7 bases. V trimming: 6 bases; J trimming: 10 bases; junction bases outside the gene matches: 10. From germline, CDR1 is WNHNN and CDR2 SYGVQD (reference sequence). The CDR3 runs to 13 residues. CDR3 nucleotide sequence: TGCGCCAGCAGCTCCCCAAGGGGAGGGCCGCAGTATTTT. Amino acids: CASSSPRGGPQYF.

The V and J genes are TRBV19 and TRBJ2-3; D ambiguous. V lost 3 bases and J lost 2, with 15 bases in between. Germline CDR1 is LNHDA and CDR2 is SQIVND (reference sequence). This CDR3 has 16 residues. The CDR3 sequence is CASSIAFEVATDTQYF. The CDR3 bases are TGTGCCAGTAGTATCGCCTTTGAGGTAGCCACAGATACGCAGTATTTT. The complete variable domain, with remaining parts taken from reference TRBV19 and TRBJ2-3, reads DGGITQSPKYLFRKEGQNVTLSCEQNLNHDAMYWYRQDPGQGLRLIYYSQIVNDFQKGDIAEGYSVSREKKESFPLTVTSAQKNPTAFYLCASSIAFEVATDTQYFGPGTRLTVL.

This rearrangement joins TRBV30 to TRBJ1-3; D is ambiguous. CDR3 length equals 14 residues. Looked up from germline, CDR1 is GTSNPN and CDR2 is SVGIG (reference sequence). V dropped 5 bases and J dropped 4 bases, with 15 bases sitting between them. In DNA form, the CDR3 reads TGTGCCTGGGCGAGAGCGGGGTTCGGAAACACCATATATTTT. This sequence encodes CAWARAGFGNTIYF.

CDR3 nucleotide sequence: TGTGCCACCAGTGATTGGCGGGGAAGTGGCTACACCTTC. Translation: CATSDWRGSGYTF. The chain is built from TRBV24-1 and TRBJ1-2; no clear D. The CDR3 sequence is 13 residues long. Germline V CDR1 and CDR2: KGHDR, SFDVKD. V was trimmed by 2 bases and J by 7 bases, leaving 10 bases between them.

The CDR3 is CAISERTDNSPLHF. The CDR3 DNA is TGTGCCATCAGTGAACGGACGGATAATTCACCCCTCCACTTT. The gene calls are TRBV10-3 and TRBJ1-6, with D uncertain. The V end lost 3 bases, the J end lost 5 bases, and 8 bases lay between the germline ends. CDR1 and CDR2 from the germline V gene are ENHRY and SYGVKD. This CDR3 is 14 amino acids long.

In DNA, the CDR3 is TGTGCCAGCAGTTTGGGGGTAGGAAACACCATATATTTT. Translation gives CASSLGVGNTIYF. The chain recombines TRBV6-6 with TRBJ1-3, with D possibly being TRBD1 (5 bases). The V gene's germline CDR1 is MNHNY and CDR2 SVGAGI (reference sequence). The CDR3 loop spans 13 amino acids. Trimming cost V 4 bases and J 4 bases, with 8 bases left between them.